This T cell receptor (beta chain) was retrieved from a study of beta chain features in type 1 diabetes. CDR1 and CDR2 (germline): GTSNPN, SVGIG (reference sequence). The CDR3 has 16 amino acids. The V gene lost 2 bases and the J gene lost 0 bases, with 17 bases spanning the gap. Reverse transcription of all isolated RNA meant that expressed TCRB transcripts were sequenced. Libraries were prepared by immunoSEQ multiplex PCR; TCRdb keeps only in-frame clonotypes and omits some of them. The table shows under 300,000 clones, with roughly 21% occurring only once. Study conclusions and caveats: When Type 1 diabetes patients were examined, their TCRB CDR3s proved moderately but significantly shorter in all four CD4+ subsets.

The sample holds a few counts of this clone. Its antigen is not identified. Sequencing used naive CD4+ T cells from blood. The TCR comes from a woman in her thirties or forties with type 1 diabetes. The rearrangement uses TRBV30 and TRBJ2-7; D perhaps matches TRBD1 (6 bases). The CDR3 sequence is CAWSPPDRISSYEQYF. CDR3 sequence (DNA): TGTGCCTGGAGTCCCCCCGACAGGATTTCCTCCTACGAGCAGTACTTC.